The 31 T cell receptor beta chains in this list originate from one sample, sequenced in a study of blood T cell repertoires in COVID-19. Profiling relied on immunoSEQ multiplex PCR, and the TCRdb table lists in-frame clones only, not all of them. The sample includes 95,000 to 110,000 clones, about 90% of them seen just once. Sample: peripheral blood. These receptors were taken from a man between 35 and 55 years old with active or convalescent COVID-19.

J is TRBJ1-5 and V is TRBV18, with D perhaps matching TRBD1 (6 bases). V was pared by 6 bases and J by 6 bases, with 21 bases between. CDR3 length equals 16 residues. The germline V gene has CDR1 KGHSH and CDR2 LQKENI. The chain's CDR3 is CASSPLGGPGSQPQHF. The CDR3 nucleotides are TGTGCCAGCTCCCCGCTGGGGGGGCCCGGGAGTCAGCCCCAGCATTTT.

The chain employs TRBV30 and TRBJ1-5; 9 nucleotides line up with TRBD1. The CDR3 has 14 amino acids. The V segment lost 3 bases and the J segment 1 base; nucleotides outside the gene matches: 1. CDR1 and CDR2 (germline): GTSNPN, SVGIG (reference sequence). The CDR3 sequence: CAWRGQGSNQPQHF. The DNA of the CDR3 is TGTGCCTGGAGGGGACAGGGAAGCAATCAGCCCCAGCATTTT.

This clone came up once. The rearrangement joins TRBV4-1 to TRBJ2-4; 11 bases map to TRBD2. With 2 bases clipped from V and 0 bases from J, the junction kept 6 bases outside the gene matches. Per germline, CDR1 MGHRA and CDR2 YSYEKL. The CDR3 has 18 amino acids. In DNA form, the CDR3 reads TGCGCCAGCAGCCAAAGGACTAGCGGGCGGTTAGCCAAAAACATTCAGTACTTC. Encoded protein: CASSQRTSGRLAKNIQYF.

V is TRBV7-2 and J is TRBJ2-1; 10 bases are a match to TRBD2. Trimming cost V 1 base and J 7 bases; bases outside gene matches: 7. The CDR3 is 16 amino acids. Germline CDR1 is SGHTA and CDR2 is FQGNSA. The CDR3 is CASSLVGLAASNEQFF. The CDR3 nucleotides are TGTGCCAGCAGCTTAGTTGGACTAGCGGCCTCTAATGAGCAGTTCTTC. The full variable domain, with the rest looked up from reference TRBV7-2 and TRBJ2-1, is GAGVSQSPSNKVTEKGKDVELRCDPISGHTALYWYRQSLGQGLEFLIYFQGNSAPDKSGLPSDRFSAERTGGSVSTLTIQRTQQEDSAVYLCASSLVGLAASNEQFFGPGTRLTVL.

The chain has TRBV18 and TRBJ2-1; 12 nucleotides agree with TRBD2. The CDR3 runs 16 residues. The J segment lost 5 bases and the V segment lost 6 bases, leaving 8 bases of the junction unmatched. Germline V gene data show CDR1 as KGHSH and CDR2 as LQKENI. The CDR3 bases are TGTGCCAGCTCCCCTGGACTAGCGGGGAACAACAATGAGCAGTTCTTC. It yields the protein CASSPGLAGNNNEQFF. The full variable domain, completed using reference TRBV18 and TRBJ2-1, is NAGVMQNPRHLVRRRGQEARLRCSPMKGHSHVYWYRQLPEEGLKFMVYLQKENIIDESGMPKERFSAEFPKEGPSILRIQQVVRGDSAAYFCASSPGLAGNNNEQFFGPGTRLTVL.

The rearrangement joins TRBV11-2 to TRBJ2-7; 7 nucleotides match TRBD1. Germline V CDR1 and CDR2: SGHAT, FQNNGV. J was trimmed by 5 bases and V by 4 bases; bases with no gene match: 8. This CDR3 is 14 amino acids long. CDR3 amino acids: CASSSPSTGDEQYF. The DNA of the CDR3 is TGTGCCAGCAGCTCACCCTCCACAGGGGACGAGCAGTACTTC.

CDR3 sequence (DNA): TGTGCCAGCAGCCCCGGGGAAGGCTATGGCTACACCTTC. It yields the protein CASSPGEGYGYTF. The rearrangement links TRBV7-2 to TRBJ1-2, with D unresolved. The CDR3 loop spans 13 amino acids. Germline CDR1 is SGHTA and CDR2 is FQGNSA. Trimming took 5 bases from V and 4 from J, leaving 11 bases between them.

This chain connects TRBV27 to TRBJ2-1; TRBD2 agrees at 7 bases. The V gene's germline CDR1 is MNHEY and CDR2 SMNVEV (reference sequence). The CDR3 runs to 18 residues. V gave up 1 base and J gave up 6 bases; unmatched junction bases: 15. The chain's CDR3 is CASSLYFWGVGRGNEQFF. CDR3 coding DNA: TGTGCCAGCAGTTTATATTTTTGGGGGGTGGGGAGGGGCAATGAGCAGTTCTTC.

The rearrangement joins TRBV5-1 to TRBJ2-7; weak D call: TRBD2 (5 bases). CDR3 length: 14 amino acids. V dropped 0 bases and J dropped 0 bases, with 7 bases sitting between them. The germline V gene has CDR1 SGHRS and CDR2 YFSETQ. CDR3 region: CASSLGLLSYEQYF. The CDR3 coding sequence is TGCGCCAGCAGCTTGGGACTACTCTCCTACGAGCAGTACTTC.

This chain joins TRBV29-1 and TRBJ2-3; no clear D gene. The germline gives CDR1 SQVTM, CDR2 ANQGSEA. The CDR3 spans 14 residues. The V and J ends lost 4 bases and 2 bases respectively, with 13 bases between them. The CDR3 DNA follows: TGCAGCGTTGGCCTGGTCCTACTCACAGATACGCAGTATTTT. Protein: CSVGLVLLTDTQYF.

This chain uses TRBV7-2 with TRBJ1-1; D unclear. From germline, CDR1 is SGHTA and CDR2 FQGNSA. Trimming cost V 4 bases and J 4 bases, with 13 bases left between them. This CDR3 region has 14 residues. CDR3 region: CASSSSPAITEAFF. CDR3 DNA: TGTGCCAGCAGCTCCTCACCCGCTATCACTGAAGCTTTCTTT.

The J gene is TRBJ2-2, the V gene TRBV5-1, with D tentatively TRBD2 (5 bases). Germline CDR1 SGHRS, CDR2 YFSETQ. The CDR3 length is 16 residues. Trimming took off 3 bases at V and 6 bases at J, with 18 bases between the two ends. The CDR3 is CASSSSSSSGAGELFF. The CDR3 bases are TGCGCCAGCAGCTCCTCTAGCTCCTCAGGCGCCGGGGAGCTGTTTTTT.

V usage is TRBV4-3 and J usage is TRBJ1-2, with 7 nucleotides matching TRBD1. V lost 1 base, J lost 2 bases, and 4 bases stayed unmatched. This CDR3 contains 15 residues. The germline V gene encodes CDR1 LGHNA and CDR2 YSLEER. The CDR3 spells CASSQGQGKNYGYTF. CDR3 bases: TGCGCCAGCAGCCAAGGACAGGGTAAAAACTATGGCTACACCTTC.

V is TRBV14 and J is TRBJ2-3; 8 bases line up with TRBD2. The length of the CDR3 is 15 residues. Germline CDR1 SGHDN, CDR2 FVKESK. Trimming at V came to 1 base and at J to 6 bases, leaving 6 bases not matched to a gene. This chain's CDR3 is CASSQAAGAWDTQYF. In DNA, the CDR3 is TGTGCCAGCAGCCAAGCAGCGGGGGCTTGGGATACGCAGTATTTT.

This clone has a single count. Written as DNA, the CDR3 is TGTGCCAGCAGCTTATTCGCAGGACAAGAGACCCAGTACTTC. Protein: CASSLFAGQETQYF. The V call is TRBV11-1, the J call TRBJ2-5; D is ambiguous. CDR3 size: 14 residues. Germline CDR1 SGHAT, CDR2 FQDESV (reference sequence). Deletions cut 2 bases from V and 2 bases from J, with 9 bases between.

The V gene is TRBV28, the J gene TRBJ2-4, with TRBD1 as a possible D gene (6 bases). There are 16 residues in the CDR3. Between the trimmed V and J ends, which lost 6 bases and 2 bases, there was a span of 17 bases. In germline, CDR1 is MDHEN, CDR2 SYDVKM. CDR3 sequence (DNA): TGTGCCAGCAGCATGCCCCAACAGGGTCCCAAAAACATTCAGTACTTC. Encoded protein: CASSMPQQGPKNIQYF.

For the CDR3, the DNA is TGTGCCAGCAGCTTAAGCCGTGACAACGAGCAGTACTTC. Translated, it gives CASSLSRDNEQYF. The chain carries TRBV7-3 and TRBJ2-7; no definite D call. V was pared by 1 base and J by 5 bases, with 9 bases between. The CDR3 runs to 13 residues. CDR1 SGHTA and CDR2 FQGTGA come from the germline V gene.

This clone has only one observation. The chain carries TRBV6-7 and TRBJ1-2; weak D call: TRBD1 (6 bases). TRBV6-7 is an open reading frame whose function is uncertain. Trimming removed 6 bases from V and 5 bases from J, with 19 bases in between. The CDR3 covers 15 residues. The CDR3 DNA follows: TGTGCCAGCAGGCCCCCGGGACACAAGCTTTATGGCTACACCTTC. It translates to CASRPPGHKLYGYTF.

This clone was seen more than once but under ten times. The J gene is TRBJ2-7, the V gene TRBV5-6; TRBD2 matches at 12 bases. The J segment lost 2 bases and the V segment lost 0 bases, leaving 0 bases of the junction unmatched. The CDR3 is 15 residues long. Germline assignment: CDR1 SGHDT and CDR2 YYEEEE. The CDR3: CASSLGLAGAYEQYF. CDR3 DNA: TGTGCCAGCAGCTTGGGACTAGCGGGAGCCTACGAGCAGTACTTC.

The chain employs TRBV7-9 and TRBJ1-1; D remains ambiguous. Deletions cut 1 base from V and 11 bases from J, with 11 bases between. The CDR3 is made up of 12 amino acids. Germline V CDR1 and CDR2: SEHNR, FQNEAQ (reference sequence). CDR3 DNA: TGTGCCAGCAGCTTAGGGACCGCGGGCGCTTTCTTT. Protein sequence: CASSLGTAGAFF.

This clone has only a few counts. The gene calls are TRBV4-3 and TRBJ1-2, with a weak D call TRBD1 (6 bases). This CDR3 contains 15 residues. Per the germline V gene, CDR1 is LGHNA and CDR2 is YSLEER. Trimming pared 0 bases from V and 5 bases from J, leaving 13 bases between. CDR3 sequence (DNA): TGCGCCAGCAGCCAAGAACAGGGTAGAGGATATGGCTACACCTTC. As protein: CASSQEQGRGYGYTF.

The chain is built from TRBV10-3 and TRBJ2-4, with D uncertain. With 5 bases removed from V and 6 bases from J, the gap between germline ends came to 20 bases. In germline, CDR1 is ENHRY, CDR2 SYGVKD. The CDR3 runs to 16 residues. Written as DNA, the CDR3 is TGTGCCATCAGTCCCGACCCGACAACAGTGGGAAACATTCAGTACTTC. Translated, it gives CAISPDPTTVGNIQYF.

The chain combines TRBV7-7 with TRBJ2-1, with 12 bases identical to TRBD2. This CDR3 region has 16 residues. Per the germline V gene, CDR1 is SSHAT and CDR2 is FNYEAQ (reference sequence). Trimming removed 5 bases from V and 3 bases from J; junction bases left unmatched: 5. CDR3 region: CASSRRLAGDYNEQFF. CDR3 in DNA: TGTGCCAGCAGCCGACGACTAGCGGGAGACTACAATGAGCAGTTCTTC.

V gene TRBV18 combines with J gene TRBJ1-2; 7 bases are shared with TRBD1. Germline loops: CDR1 KGHSH, CDR2 LQKENI. CDR3 length equals 15 residues. J gave up 3 bases and V 3 bases, and 7 bases lay outside the gene matches. CDR3: CASSPLSGTDYGYTF. DNA for the CDR3: TGTGCCAGCTCACCCCTTTCCGGGACAGACTATGGCTACACCTTC.

CDR3 nucleotide sequence: TGTGCCAGCAGCTATTTTTTACAGGGCCCTAACTATGGCTACACCTTC. Translated: CASSYFLQGPNYGYTF. This chain joins TRBV6-2 or TRBV6-3 and TRBJ1-2; possibly TRBD1 for D (6 bases). Germline CDR1 and CDR2: MNHEY and SVGEGT. There are 16 residues in the CDR3. The V end was cut by 6 bases, the J end by 0 bases, with 17 bases between.

The V gene is TRBV7-8, the J gene TRBJ2-3, with TRBD2 identical over 9 bases. The CDR3 is 15 amino acids. Germline trimming cut 3 bases from V and 4 bases from J; bases unmatched to any gene: 5. Germline V lookup: CDR1 SGHVS, CDR2 FQNEAQ. CDR3 bases: TGTGCCAGCAGCTTGGGCGGGAGGGCCCCAGATACGCAGTATTTT. Amino acid sequence: CASSLGGRAPDTQYF.

The rearrangement joins TRBV14 to TRBJ1-1; D uncertain. The CDR3 loop spans 15 amino acids. The germline gives CDR1 SGHDN, CDR2 FVKESK. V gave up 5 bases and J gave up 1 base, with 14 bases separating them. CDR3 residues: CASSGSGNKNTEAFF. For the CDR3, the DNA is TGTGCCAGCAGCGGATCCGGGAATAAGAACACTGAAGCTTTCTTT.

The V gene is TRBV24-1, the J gene TRBJ2-1, with D maybe TRBD2 (5 bases). Looked up from germline, CDR1 is KGHDR and CDR2 is SFDVKD. Trimming shortened V by 9 bases and J by 6 bases, and 14 bases separated the two germline ends. This CDR3 is 13 amino acids long. CDR3 loop: CATLNNGGNEQFF. The CDR3 bases are TGTGCCACCTTAAACAATGGAGGCAATGAGCAGTTCTTC.

A single count supports this clone. The chain carries TRBV28 and TRBJ1-1, with a possible D match to TRBD1 (5 bases). Germline CDR1 is MDHEN and CDR2 is SYDVKM. The CDR3 spans 13 residues. Trimming left V 10 bases short and J 4 bases short, with 16 bases between. The CDR3, as DNA: TGTGCCACCTGCCAGGGTTTGCCCACTGAAGCTTTCTTT. Its translation: CATCQGLPTEAFF.

This clone is a singleton in its sample. The V and J genes are TRBV4-3 and TRBJ2-2; TRBD2 might be the D (5 bases). This CDR3 is built from 14 residues. V was pared by 7 bases and J by 6 bases, with 15 bases between. Germline CDR1 is LGHNA and CDR2 is YSLEER. CDR3 sequence: CASNSGVAAGELFF. The CDR3 region has the DNA TGCGCCAGCAATTCCGGGGTGGCAGCCGGGGAGCTGTTTTTT.

This clone was observed a single time. The chain links TRBV6-6 to TRBJ2-1; maybe TRBD2 (6 bases). Germline CDR1 MNHNY, CDR2 SVGAGI (reference sequence). The length of the CDR3 is 15 residues. Trimming removed 1 base at V and 9 bases at J, with 16 bases between. The DNA of the CDR3 is TGTGCCAGCAGTTACTATATCGGGGGTAGGGGTGAGCAGTTCTTC. Translating gives CASSYYIGGRGEQFF.